This TCR beta chain derives from a study of T cell responses to AZD1222 COVID-19 vaccine (dated by TCRdb to 2020 to 2022). For the study in its entirety: Because spike-specific TCR depth and breadth did not differ between the two schedules, AZD1222 recipients who got a second dose at roughly 4 weeks were pooled with those who got a second dose at roughly 12 weeks. A total of 230 to 250 trial participants underwent TCR sequencing, of whom some 200 had received two doses of AZD1222 and around 25 had received two doses of the MenACWY control vaccine. Enrollment into the trials was organized by age into subgroups of 18-55, 56-69 and 70-plus years, and those subgroups contained roughly 150, 30 and 60 TCR-sequenced participants, respectively.

The meaning of the sample's time point label: baseline before first vaccination. Samples from vaccinated people were obtained from the UK trials COV001 and COV002, which included a single-blind randomized controlled phase 2/3 trial of AZD1222 (ChAdOx1 nCoV-19) in healthy adults. For TCRbeta chain sequencing, PBMC samples from trial participants were taken at day 0 and at day 28 after the second dose. Compared with germline, V lacks 5 bases and J lacks 7 bases; bases without a gene match: 11. CDR3 length: 16 amino acids, cysteine to phenylalanine. The kept DNA is CDR3 alone, 48 bases in frame from the first base. Based on the germline V gene, the CDR1 and CDR2 sequences are SGHNT and YENEEA. As for this clone: Its antigen is still unknown. Qualities for individual bases were not recorded, and no much larger clone is one base off.

What the research found in general, with its limitations: Participants were mostly white British, with more females than males. The authors suggested clonal diversity may have been underestimated. After two AZD1222 doses, spike-specific TCR breadth and depth were significantly higher than at day 0 and than in MenACWY recipients. No day 14 peak-response samples were available, so repertoires were characterized only after the peak T cell response. CD4 TCRs associated with the vaccine covered the entire spike protein, and the dominant responses were in regions 160-218 and 743-854. Epitopes outside the regions mutated in the B.1.351 and B.1.1.7 variants were reportedly recognized by nearly half of the unique spike-specific TCRs. In the small 56-69-year group, the increase in depth fell short of significance, most likely because of low power. Only 5 to 7 AZD1222 recipients were SARS-CoV-2 seropositive at baseline, limiting conclusions about previously exposed vaccinees.

The CDR3 regions of human TCRbeta chains were analyzed by immunosequencing. In the source study's methods: TCRs in the repertoires were compared against a reference library of SARS-CoV-2-specific TCRs that had been generated with the MIRA antigen-specificity platform. Breadth meant the fraction of unique TCRs that were SARS-CoV-2-associated, whereas depth meant the fraction of total T cells that were SARS-CoV-2-associated. Using the MIRA data, each spike-specific TCR was mapped to the spike region that the TCR reacts to and placed in a CD4 or CD8 class. Log10-transformed breadth and depth values were compared by one-way ANOVA with Sidak's multiple comparisons tests. TCRdb carries this immuneACCESS record with in-frame sequences only. Its versions omit some clonotypes, under half of them owing to an unresolved V gene in the studies checked, with the rest unexplained. Clone size and V and J calls were adopted from that table, with D and trimming inferred from the DNA. The sample profile shows about 100,000 clones; more than 70% of them were found once. Approximately 15% of the sample goes to the ten largest clones.

The chain was built from TRBV11-3 and TRBJ2-2, with 9 bases matching TRBD2. This TCR came from an adult in good health. Sequenced material: peripheral blood, taken on day 0 of AZD1222 vaccination. The encoded CDR3 is CASSPAPGLAGGELFF. Read as DNA, the sequence is TGTGCCAGCAGCCCCGCTCCGGGACTAGCCGGCGGGGAGCTGTTTTTT.